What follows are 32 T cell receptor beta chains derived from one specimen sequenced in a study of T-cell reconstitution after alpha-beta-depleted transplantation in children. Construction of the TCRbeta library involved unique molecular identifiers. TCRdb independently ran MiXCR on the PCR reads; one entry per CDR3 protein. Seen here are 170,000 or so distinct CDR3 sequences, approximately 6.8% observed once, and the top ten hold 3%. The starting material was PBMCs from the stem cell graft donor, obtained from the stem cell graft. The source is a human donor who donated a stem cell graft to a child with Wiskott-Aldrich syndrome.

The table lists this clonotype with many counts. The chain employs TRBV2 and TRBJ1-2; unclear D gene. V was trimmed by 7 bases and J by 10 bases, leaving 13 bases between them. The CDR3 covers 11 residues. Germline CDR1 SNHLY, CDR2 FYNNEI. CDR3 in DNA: TGTGCCAGCAATCCGAATCGACCCTACACCTTC. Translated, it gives CASNPNRPYTF.

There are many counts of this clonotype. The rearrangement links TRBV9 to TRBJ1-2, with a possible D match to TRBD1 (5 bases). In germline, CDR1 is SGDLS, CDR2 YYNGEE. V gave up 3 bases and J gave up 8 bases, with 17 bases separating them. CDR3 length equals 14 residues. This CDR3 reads CASSAWTGDGGYTF. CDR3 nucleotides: TGTGCCAGCAGCGCCTGGACTGGGGACGGAGGCTACACCTTC.

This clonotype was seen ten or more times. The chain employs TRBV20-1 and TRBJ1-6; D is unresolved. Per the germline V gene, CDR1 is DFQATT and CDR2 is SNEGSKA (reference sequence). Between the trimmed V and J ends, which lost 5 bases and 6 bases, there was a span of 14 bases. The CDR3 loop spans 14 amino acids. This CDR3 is CSARWGAGNSPLHF. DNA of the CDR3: TGCAGTGCTCGTTGGGGAGCGGGTAATTCACCCCTCCACTTT.

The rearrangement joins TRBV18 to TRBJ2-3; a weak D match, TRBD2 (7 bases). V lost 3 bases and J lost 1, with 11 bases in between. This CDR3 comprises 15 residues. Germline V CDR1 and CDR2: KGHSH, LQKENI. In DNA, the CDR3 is TGTGCCAGCTCACCTGGGGGGGCGGGCACAGATACGCAGTATTTT. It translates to CASSPGGAGTDTQYF.

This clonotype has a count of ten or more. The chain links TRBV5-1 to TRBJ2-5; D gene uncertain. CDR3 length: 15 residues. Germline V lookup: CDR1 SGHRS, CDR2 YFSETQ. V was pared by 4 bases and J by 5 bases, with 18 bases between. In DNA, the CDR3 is TGCGCCAGCAGCCTGTCCACCTTACAGACGGAGACCCAGTACTTC. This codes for CASSLSTLQTETQYF.

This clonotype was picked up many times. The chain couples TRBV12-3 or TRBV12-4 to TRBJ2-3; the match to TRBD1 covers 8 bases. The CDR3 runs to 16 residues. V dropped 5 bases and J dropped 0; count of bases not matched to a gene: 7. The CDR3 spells CASSGEGQGSTDTQYF. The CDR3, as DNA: TGTGCCAGCAGTGGGGAAGGACAGGGAAGCACAGATACGCAGTATTTT.

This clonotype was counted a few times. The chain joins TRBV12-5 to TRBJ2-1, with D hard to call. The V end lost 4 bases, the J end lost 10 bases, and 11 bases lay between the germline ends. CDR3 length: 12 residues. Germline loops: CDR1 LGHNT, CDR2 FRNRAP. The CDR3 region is CASGWSESEQFF. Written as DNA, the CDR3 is TGTGCTAGTGGTTGGTCCGAGTCCGAGCAGTTCTTC.

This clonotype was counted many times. The CDR3 DNA follows: TGCAGCGTTGCCACTAGCGGGAGCTCCTACAATGAGCAGTTCTTC. Translating it yields CSVATSGSSYNEQFF. This rearrangement joins TRBV29-1 to TRBJ2-1; 11 positions match TRBD2. Germline V CDR1 and CDR2: SQVTM, ANQGSEA. Trimming cost V 4 bases and J 0 bases; bases outside gene matches: 2. This CDR3 has 15 residues.

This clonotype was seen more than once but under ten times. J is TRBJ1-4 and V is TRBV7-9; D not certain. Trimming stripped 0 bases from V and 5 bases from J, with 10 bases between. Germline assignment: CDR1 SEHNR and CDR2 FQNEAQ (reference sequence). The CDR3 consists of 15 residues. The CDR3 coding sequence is TGTGCCAGCAGCTTAGCCCCCCAGCCGAATGAAAAACTGTTTTTT. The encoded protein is CASSLAPQPNEKLFF.

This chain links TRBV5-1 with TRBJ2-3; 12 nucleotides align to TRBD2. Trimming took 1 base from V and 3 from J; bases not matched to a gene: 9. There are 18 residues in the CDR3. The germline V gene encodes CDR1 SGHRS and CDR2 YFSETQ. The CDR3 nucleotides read TGCGCCAGCAGCTTGTTGTCTACTAGCGGGAGGAGGACAGATACGCAGTATTTT. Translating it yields CASSLLSTSGRRTDTQYF.

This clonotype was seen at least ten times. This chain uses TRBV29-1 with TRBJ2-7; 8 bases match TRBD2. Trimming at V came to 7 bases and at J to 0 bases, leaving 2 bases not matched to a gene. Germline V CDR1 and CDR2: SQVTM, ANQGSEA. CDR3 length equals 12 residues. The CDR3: CSAGGVSYEQYF. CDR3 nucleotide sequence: TGCAGCGCCGGGGGGGTCTCCTACGAGCAGTACTTC.

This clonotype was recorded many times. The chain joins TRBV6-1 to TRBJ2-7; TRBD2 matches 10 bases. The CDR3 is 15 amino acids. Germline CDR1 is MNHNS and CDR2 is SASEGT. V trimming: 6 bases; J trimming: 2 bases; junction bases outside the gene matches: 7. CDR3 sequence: CASSPTSGTPYEQYF. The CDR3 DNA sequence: TGTGCCAGCAGCCCCACTAGCGGGACTCCCTACGAGCAGTACTTC.

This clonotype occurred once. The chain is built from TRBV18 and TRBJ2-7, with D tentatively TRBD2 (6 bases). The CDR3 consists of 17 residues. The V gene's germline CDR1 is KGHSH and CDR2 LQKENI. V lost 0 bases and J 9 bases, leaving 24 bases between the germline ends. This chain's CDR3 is CASSPPKGTHINGGQYF. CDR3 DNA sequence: TGTGCCAGCTCACCACCAAAGGGGACGCATATAAACGGGGGGCAGTACTTC.

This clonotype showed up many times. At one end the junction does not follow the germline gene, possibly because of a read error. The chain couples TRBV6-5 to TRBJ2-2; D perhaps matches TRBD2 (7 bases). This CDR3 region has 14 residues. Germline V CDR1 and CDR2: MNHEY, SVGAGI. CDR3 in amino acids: CASSYGISSGDTLF. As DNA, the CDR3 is TGTGCCAGCAGTTACGGTATTTCCAGCGGGGACACCCTTTTT.

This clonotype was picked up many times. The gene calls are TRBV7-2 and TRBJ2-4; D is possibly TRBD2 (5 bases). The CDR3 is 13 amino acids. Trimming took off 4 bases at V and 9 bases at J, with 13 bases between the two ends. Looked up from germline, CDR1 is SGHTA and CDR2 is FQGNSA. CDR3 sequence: CASSWRSSGIQYF. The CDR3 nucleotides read TGTGCCAGCAGCTGGAGGAGTTCGGGCATTCAGTACTTC.

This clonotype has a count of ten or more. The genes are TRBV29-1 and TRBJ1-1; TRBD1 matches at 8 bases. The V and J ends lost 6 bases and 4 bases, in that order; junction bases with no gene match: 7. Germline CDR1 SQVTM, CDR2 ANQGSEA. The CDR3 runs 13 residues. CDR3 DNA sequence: TGCAGCGTCGGACTGGGACAGGTCACTGAAGCTTTCTTT. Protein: CSVGLGQVTEAFF.

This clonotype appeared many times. CDR3 sequence: CAIFEGGYGYTF. For the CDR3, the DNA is TGTGCCATCTTCGAAGGGGGCTATGGCTACACCTTC. The chain couples TRBV10-3 to TRBJ1-2, with TRBD1 as a possible D gene (6 bases). The CDR3 is 12 residues long. V was pared by 8 bases and J by 4 bases, with 11 bases between. CDR1 and CDR2 from the germline V gene are ENHRY and SYGVKD.

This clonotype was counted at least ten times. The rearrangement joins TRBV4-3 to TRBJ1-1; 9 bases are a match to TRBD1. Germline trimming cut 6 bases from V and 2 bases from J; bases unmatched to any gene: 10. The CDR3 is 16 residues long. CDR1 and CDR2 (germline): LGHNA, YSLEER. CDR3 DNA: TGCGCCAGCAGTCGAATAGACAGGGGGGGAAACACTGAAGCTTTCTTT. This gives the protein CASSRIDRGGNTEAFF.

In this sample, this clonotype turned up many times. DNA of the CDR3: TGTGCCACCAGTGATTTAGGGACAGCCCATGGCTACACCTTC. It specifies CATSDLGTAHGYTF. The chain recombines TRBV24-1 with TRBJ1-2, with 7 bases fitting TRBD1. The CDR3 covers 14 residues. CDR1 KGHDR and CDR2 SFDVKD come from the germline V gene. The V gene end was trimmed by 1 base and the J gene end by 6 bases; junction bases not matched to a gene: 4.

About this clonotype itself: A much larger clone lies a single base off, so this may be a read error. CDR3 bases: TGTGCCAGCAGCCAGACGACAGACGAGAATAGCAATCAGCCCCAGCATTTT. This sequence encodes CASSQTTDENSNQPQHF. This chain uses TRBV21-1 with TRBJ1-5; TRBD1, the D gene given by the table, was not confirmed from the DNA. TRBV21-1 is a known pseudogene. This CDR3 has 17 amino acids.

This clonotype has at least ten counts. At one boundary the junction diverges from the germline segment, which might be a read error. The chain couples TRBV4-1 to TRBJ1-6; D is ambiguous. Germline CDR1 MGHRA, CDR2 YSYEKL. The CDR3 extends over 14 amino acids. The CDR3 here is CASSQVGRNSPLHF. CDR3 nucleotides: TGTGCCAGCAGCCAAGTTGGTCGGAATTCACCCCTCCACTTT.

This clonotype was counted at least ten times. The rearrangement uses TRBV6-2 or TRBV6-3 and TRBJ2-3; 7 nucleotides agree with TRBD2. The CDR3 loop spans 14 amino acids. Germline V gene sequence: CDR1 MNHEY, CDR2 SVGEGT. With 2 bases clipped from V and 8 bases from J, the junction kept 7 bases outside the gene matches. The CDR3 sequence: CASSYGGRSGTQYF. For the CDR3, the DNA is TGTGCCAGCAGTTACGGCGGGAGAAGTGGTACGCAGTATTTT.

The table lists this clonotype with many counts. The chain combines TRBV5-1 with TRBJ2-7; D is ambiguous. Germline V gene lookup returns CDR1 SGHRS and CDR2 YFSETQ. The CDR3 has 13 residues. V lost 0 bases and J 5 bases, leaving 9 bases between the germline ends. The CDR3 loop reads CASSLVPGNEQYF. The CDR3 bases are TGCGCCAGCAGCTTGGTCCCTGGTAACGAGCAGTACTTC.

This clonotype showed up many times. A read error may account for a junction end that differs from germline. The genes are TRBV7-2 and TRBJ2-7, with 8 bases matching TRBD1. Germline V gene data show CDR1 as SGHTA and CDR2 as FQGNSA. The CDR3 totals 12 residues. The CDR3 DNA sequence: TGTGCCAGCAGCCCAACACAAGGACAGGGACGGTTC. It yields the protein CASSPTQGQGRF. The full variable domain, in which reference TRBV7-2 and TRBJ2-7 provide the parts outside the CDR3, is GAGVSQSPSNKVTEKGKDVELRCDPISGHTALYWYRQSLGQGLEFLIYFQGNSAPDKSGLPSDRFSAERTGGSVSTLTIQRTQQEDSAVYLCASSPTQGQGRFGPGTRLTVT.

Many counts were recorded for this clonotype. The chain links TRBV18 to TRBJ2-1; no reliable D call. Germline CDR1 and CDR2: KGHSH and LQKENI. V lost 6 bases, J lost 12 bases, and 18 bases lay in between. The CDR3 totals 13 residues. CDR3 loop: CASSNLGESGQFF. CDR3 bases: TGTGCCAGCTCCAACCTTGGAGAGTCGGGGCAGTTCTTC.

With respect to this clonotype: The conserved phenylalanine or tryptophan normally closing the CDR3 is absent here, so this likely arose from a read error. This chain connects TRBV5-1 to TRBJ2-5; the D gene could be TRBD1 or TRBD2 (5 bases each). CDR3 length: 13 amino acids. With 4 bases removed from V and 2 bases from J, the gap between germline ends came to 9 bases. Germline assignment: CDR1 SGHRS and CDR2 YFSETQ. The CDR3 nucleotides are TGCGCCAGCAGCCCTGAGGGGCAAGAGACCCAGTACTTA. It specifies CASSPEGQETQYL.

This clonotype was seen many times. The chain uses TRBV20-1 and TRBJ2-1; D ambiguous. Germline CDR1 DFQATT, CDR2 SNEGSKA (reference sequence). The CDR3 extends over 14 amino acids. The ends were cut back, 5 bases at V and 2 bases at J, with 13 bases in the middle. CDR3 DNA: TGCAGTGCTCTAACCTCGAACCCCTACAATGAGCAGTTCTTC. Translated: CSALTSNPYNEQFF.

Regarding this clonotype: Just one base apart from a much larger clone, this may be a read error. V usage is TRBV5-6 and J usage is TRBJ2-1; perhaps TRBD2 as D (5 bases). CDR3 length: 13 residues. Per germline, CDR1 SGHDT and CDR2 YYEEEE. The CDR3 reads CASGLEAVVEQFF. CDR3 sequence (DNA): TGTGCCAGCGGCTTGGAGGCAGTGGTTGAGCAGTTCTTC.

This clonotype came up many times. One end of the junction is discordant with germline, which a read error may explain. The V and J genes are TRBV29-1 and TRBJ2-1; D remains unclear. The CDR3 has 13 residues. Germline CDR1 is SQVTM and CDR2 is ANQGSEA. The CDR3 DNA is TGCAGCGTCGAAGGGTCCCTCTTAAATGAGCAGTTCTTC. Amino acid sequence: CSVEGSLLNEQFF.

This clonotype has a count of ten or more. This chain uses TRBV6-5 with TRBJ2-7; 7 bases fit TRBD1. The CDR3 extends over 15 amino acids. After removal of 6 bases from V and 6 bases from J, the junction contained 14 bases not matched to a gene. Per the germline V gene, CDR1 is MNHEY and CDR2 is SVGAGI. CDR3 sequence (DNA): TGTGCCAGCAGAAAACTTCCGGACAGGTCATCCGAGCAGTACTTC. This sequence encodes CASRKLPDRSSEQYF.

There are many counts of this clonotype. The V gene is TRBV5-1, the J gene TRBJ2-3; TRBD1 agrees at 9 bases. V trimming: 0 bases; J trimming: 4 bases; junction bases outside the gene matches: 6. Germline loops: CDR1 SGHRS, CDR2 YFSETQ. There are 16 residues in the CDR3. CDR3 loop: CASSLENRGHADTQYF. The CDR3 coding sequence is TGCGCCAGCAGCTTGGAAAACAGGGGGCACGCAGATACGCAGTATTTT.

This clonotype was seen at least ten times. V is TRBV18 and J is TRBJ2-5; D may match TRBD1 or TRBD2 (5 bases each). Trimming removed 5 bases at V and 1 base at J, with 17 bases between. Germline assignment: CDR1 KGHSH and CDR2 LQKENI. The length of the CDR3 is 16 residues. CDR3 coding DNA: TGTGCCAGCTCATCAGTTAAAGGGGACGGCCAAGAGACCCAGTACTTC. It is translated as CASSSVKGDGQETQYF.